The T cell receptor beta chain described here comes from a study of cytomegalovirus exposure and HLA in healthy donors. Study summary: The 130 or so validation repertoires and the approximately 670 first-cohort repertoires shared a platform, a later analysis reported.

Sequenced by immunoSEQ multiplex PCR; TCRdb stores in-frame clones only, minus some. The top ten hold about 0.8% of the sample, which has about 360,000 clones, 70% to 90% seen once. The study, taken as a whole, reports: It was reported that the classifier diagnosed cytomegalovirus status with high specificity and sensitivity in both the original and validation cohorts. It was confirmed in vitro that three of the CMV-associated chains were specific for CMV antigens.

With regard to this clone: Its antigen is not known.

V lost 7 bases to trimming and J lost 0 bases, with 12 bases between them. The germline CDR1 and CDR2 sequences are SNHLY and FYNNEI. The length of the CDR3 is 14 residues. Sequenced sample: PBMCs. V and J are TRBV2 and TRBJ2-5; D unclear. The sequence derives from a woman under 30 in good health and CMV-seronegative. CDR3 sequence: CASTRTGHQETQYF. The CDR3 DNA follows: TGTGCCAGCACCCGTACCGGTCACCAAGAGACCCAGTACTTC.